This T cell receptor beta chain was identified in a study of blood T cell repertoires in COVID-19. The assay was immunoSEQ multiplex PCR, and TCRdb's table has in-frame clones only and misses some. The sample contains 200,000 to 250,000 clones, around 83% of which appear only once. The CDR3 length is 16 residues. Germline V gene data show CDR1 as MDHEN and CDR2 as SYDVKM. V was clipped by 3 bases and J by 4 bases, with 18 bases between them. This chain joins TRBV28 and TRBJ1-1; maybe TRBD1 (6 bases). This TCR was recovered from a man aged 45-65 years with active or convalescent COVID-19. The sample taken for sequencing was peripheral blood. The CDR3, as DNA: TGTGCCAGCAGTTTTGGCTCTCAGGGGTGGGCCACTGAAGCTTTCTTT. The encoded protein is CASSFGSQGWATEAFF.